This T cell receptor beta chain comes out of a study of blood T cell repertoires in COVID-19. Whole-study context: COVID-19 samples, acute and convalescent, were from the United States, Italy and Spain.

Source study methods: Reference gene primers were amplified, and this amplification served to estimate nucleated cell counts. TCRdb's copy holds only in-frame clones and misses some; the assay was immunoSEQ multiplex PCR. That table is the source of V, J and clone size, and D and trimming were worked out from the DNA. The repertoire has under 200,000 clones, 85% to 90% of them found once; the top ten carry under 13%. From germline, CDR1 is MDHEN and CDR2 SYDVKM. The CDR3 runs to 13 residues. Unmatched junction bases numbered 4, after V lost 6 bases and J lost 5 bases. This receptor was obtained from a woman aged 70-85 years with COVID-19, enrolled during active disease. The rearrangement uses TRBV28 and TRBJ1-2; TRBD1 aligns across 9 bases. The sample consisted of peripheral blood. The CDR3 loop reads CASRGTGRYGYTF. The CDR3 DNA reads TGTGCCAGCAGGGGGACAGGGAGGTATGGCTACACCTTC.